A selection of T cell receptor beta chains follows, all from one sample in a study of lymphopenia after photon versus proton radiotherapy. TCRdb keeps only in-frame clones here, not all; method: immunoSEQ multiplex PCR. This table has roughly 49,000 clones, more than 90% appearing once. The sequencing used peripheral blood, collected from a patient treated with photon-based radiotherapy. All receptors derive from a middle-aged woman with cholangiocarcinoma. The CDR3 runs from the conserved cysteine through the conserved F or W. Fields, in order: V gene, CDR3 length, clone size, D gene, J gene, CDR3 protein, CDR3 DNA. A D gene is named only where the DNA matches it firmly. Size is stated for part of the rows, as once, few or many counts, or as a class when the clone is expanded.

>TRBV11-2|14|-|TRBD1|TRBJ1-2
CASSPVGTDYGYTF
TGTGCCAGCAGCCCGGTGGGGACAGATTATGGCTACACCTTC
>TRBV5-4|15|-|-|TRBJ2-3
CASSLSRASTDTQYF
TGTGCCAGCAGCTTGTCTAGGGCTAGCACAGATACGCAGTATTTT
>TRBV2|14|-|-|TRBJ2-3
CASKRGPSTDTQYF
TGTGCCAGCAAAAGGGGACCTAGCACAGATACGCAGTATTTT
>TRBV6-5|14|-|TRBD1|TRBJ1-1
CASSIRQGWTEAFF
TGTGCCAGCAGCATCCGACAGGGATGGACTGAAGCTTTCTTT
>TRBV9|14|-|-|TRBJ1-1
CASSVDIRSTEAFF
TGTGCCAGCAGCGTAGATATCAGGAGCACTGAAGCTTTCTTT
>TRBV5-4|17|once|-|TRBJ1-2
CASSGGNTLGANYGYTF
TGTGCCAGCAGTGGTGGGAATACCTTGGGAGCTAACTATGGCTACACCTTC
>TRBV11-1|12|once|-|TRBJ2-7
CASSLGNYEQYF
TGTGCCAGCAGCCTCGGAAACTACGAGCAGTACTTC
>TRBV9|15|-|-|TRBJ1-4
CASSVGPPLNEKLFF
TGTGCCAGCAGCGTAGGACCCCCCCTTAATGAAAAACTGTTTTTT
>TRBV30|14|-|-|TRBJ1-6
CAWSAGTSYSPLHF
TGTGCCTGGAGTGCCGGGACTTCATATTCACCCCTCCACTTT
>TRBV5-4|14|-|TRBD2|TRBJ2-1
CASSLTSGDNEQFF
TGTGCCAGCAGCCTGACTAGCGGAGACAATGAGCAGTTCTTC
>TRBV6-5|13|-|-|TRBJ1-2
CASRRTVDYGYTF
TGTGCCAGCCGTCGGACAGTTGACTATGGCTACACCTTC
>TRBV5-3|19|-|TRBD1|TRBJ2-6
CARSLGGETGSPGANVLTF
TGTGCCAGAAGCTTGGGCGGTGAGACAGGGAGCCCTGGGGCCAACGTCCTGACTTTC
>TRBV5-6|16|-|-|TRBJ2-4
CASSLVVSPSGNIQYF
TGTGCCAGCAGCTTGGTCGTTAGCCCGTCCGGAAACATTCAGTACTTC
>TRBV5-4|15|-|TRBD1|TRBJ2-7
CASSSRGQGSYEQYF
TGTGCCAGCAGCTCTCGCGGACAGGGATCCTACGAGCAGTACTTC
>TRBV9|16|-|TRBD1|TRBJ1-4
CASSGGQVATNEKLFF
TGTGCCAGCAGCGGGGGACAGGTCGCAACTAATGAAAAACTGTTTTTT
>TRBV11-2|20|-|TRBD2|TRBJ2-5
CASSLEPPASGGAPQETQYF
TGTGCCAGCAGCTTAGAACCCCCGGCTAGCGGGGGGGCGCCCCAAGAGACCCAGTACTTC
>TRBV4-1|14|-|TRBD1|TRBJ2-4
CASSHVTGENIQYF
TGCGCCAGCAGCCATGTTACAGGGGAAAACATTCAGTACTTC
>TRBV9|14|-|TRBD1|TRBJ1-2
CASSVGQGVLGYTF
TGTGCCAGCAGCGTGGGACAGGGGGTCCTTGGCTACACCTTC
>TRBV5-1|16|-|-|TRBJ2-2
CASSLGAGVNTGELFF
TGCGCCAGCAGCTTGGGGGCAGGAGTAAACACCGGGGAGCTGTTTTTT
>TRBV11-2|17|-|-|TRBJ2-2
CASSHTSGQGDTGELFF
TGTGCCAGCAGTCATACGTCGGGGCAGGGCGACACCGGGGAGCTGTTTTTT
>TRBV4-1|12|-|-|TRBJ2-7
CASSRDSYEQYF
TGCGCCAGCAGCCGGGATTCGTACGAGCAGTACTTC
>TRBV27|17|-|-|TRBJ2-6
CASSLSGLISGANVLTF
TGTGCCAGCAGTTTATCGGGACTGATCTCTGGGGCCAACGTCCTGACTTTC
>TRBV19|16|-|TRBD1|TRBJ2-2
CASSSTDRGYTGELFF
TGTGCCAGTAGTTCGACGGACAGGGGGTACACCGGGGAGCTGTTTTTT
>TRBV11-2|13|-|-|TRBJ2-7
CASSLSDRGEQYF
TGTGCCAGCAGCTTAAGCGACAGAGGCGAGCAGTACTTC
>TRBV18|13|-|-|TRBJ1-2
CASSPNRASGYTF
TGTGCCAGCTCACCGAATAGGGCGAGTGGCTACACCTTC
>TRBV14|17|-|TRBD2|TRBJ2-5
CASSQEISGSVQETQYF
TGTGCCAGCAGCCAAGAAATTAGCGGGAGTGTCCAAGAGACCCAGTACTTC
>TRBV11-2|11|-|-|TRBJ2-5
CASSLGETQYF
TGTGCCAGCAGCTTAGGAGAGACCCAGTACTTC
>TRBV28|13|-|-|TRBJ2-7
CASSFLDRHEQYF
TGTGCCAGCAGTTTTCTTGACAGGCACGAGCAGTACTTC
>TRBV19|15|-|-|TRBJ1-3
CASSFSVNLGNTIYF
TGTGCCAGTAGTTTCTCGGTCAACCTGGGAAACACCATATATTTT
>TRBV5-1|14|-|-|TRBJ1-1
CASSNAQPNTEAFF
TGCGCCAGCAGTAATGCTCAGCCTAACACTGAAGCTTTCTTT
>TRBV7-3|14|-|TRBD1|TRBJ1-1
CASSPTGSPTEAFF
TGTGCCAGCAGCCCGACAGGGTCCCCCACTGAAGCTTTCTTT
>TRBV14|15|-|TRBD1|TRBJ1-1
CASSPTRGVNTEAFF
TGTGCCAGCAGCCCCACCAGGGGGGTGAACACTGAAGCTTTCTTT
>TRBV6-1|16|-|-|TRBJ2-7
CASSESRGRGSYEQYF
TGTGCCAGCAGTGAAAGCCGGGGCAGGGGCTCCTACGAGCAGTACTTC
>TRBV10-2|15|-|-|TRBJ2-3
CASSVLSPSTDTQYF
TGCGCCAGCAGTGTCCTTTCCCCTAGCACAGATACGCAGTATTTT
>TRBV19|13|-|-|TRBJ2-3
CASSIGAADTQYF
TGTGCCAGTAGTATCGGAGCGGCCGATACGCAGTATTTT
>TRBV10-3|13|-|TRBD1|TRBJ1-2
CATTDRLNYGYTF
TGTGCCACGACGGACAGGTTGAACTATGGCTACACCTTC
>TRBV28|15|once|-|TRBJ1-3
CASSSTAISGNTIYF
TGTGCCAGCAGCTCGACAGCTATCTCTGGAAACACCATATATTTT
>TRBV11-2|14|-|-|TRBJ1-3
CASSYWSSGNTIYF
TGTGCCAGCAGCTATTGGTCCTCTGGAAACACCATATATTTT
>TRBV4-1|14|-|-|TRBJ2-1
CASSLQAYRNEQFF
TGCGCCAGCAGCCTTCAGGCGTATCGCAATGAGCAGTTCTTC
>TRBV11-3|13|-|-|TRBJ2-1
CASSQTGNHEQFF
TGTGCCAGCAGCCAAACAGGGAACCATGAGCAGTTCTTC
>TRBV6-5|14|once|TRBD1|TRBJ1-4
CASSYGGTGEKLFF
TGTGCCAGCAGTTACGGAGGGACAGGGGAAAAACTGTTTTTT
>TRBV30|12|-|-|TRBJ1-5
CAWDTGNQPQHF
TGTGCCTGGGATACAGGGAATCAGCCCCAGCATTTT
>TRBV30|12|-|-|TRBJ2-3
CAWRSTDHTQYF
TGTGCCTGGAGGTCAACAGATCATACGCAGTATTTT
>TRBV2|15|-|-|TRBJ1-4
CASSPTGGMNEKLFF
TGTGCCAGCAGTCCCACGGGAGGGATGAATGAAAAACTGTTTTTT
>TRBV9|16|-|TRBD1|TRBJ1-4
CASSVEGDRGREKLFF
TGTGCCAGCAGCGTAGAGGGGGACAGGGGGCGTGAAAAACTGTTTTTT
>TRBV27|13|-|TRBD1|TRBJ2-1
CASSLNRGDEQFF
TGTGCCAGCAGTTTGAACAGGGGCGATGAGCAGTTCTTC